This T cell receptor (beta chain) was sequenced for a study of CD8 T cells in Susac syndrome. The RNA input was roughly 0.45 to 1 ug, and it was reverse transcribed with random hexamers. immunoSEQ multiplex PCR amplified TCR beta CDR3 across 54 Vbeta, 13 Jbeta. In TCRdb, the immunoSEQ multiplex PCR reads were re-called with MiXCR into one record per CDR3 protein. Among roughly 200,000 distinct CDR3 sequences listed, around 95% were seen once. TCR beta sequencing covered blood CD8+ and CD4+ T cells. The sample comprised CD4+ T cells from PBMCs. The receptor was derived from a human donor in good health.

CDR3: CSARGRESSYEQYV. CDR3 in DNA: TGCAGTGCTAGGGGGAGGGAGAGCTCCTACGAGCAGTACGTC. V is TRBV20-1 and J is TRBJ2-7, with 7 bases fitting TRBD2. The germline V gene has CDR1 DFQATT and CDR2 SNEGSKA (reference sequence). V lost 3 bases, J lost 0 bases, and 5 bases stayed unmatched. The CDR3 has 14 amino acids.